This section outlines one T cell receptor beta chain sequence together with its context. Study donors comprised healthy, HIV-negative adults devoid of recent acute infection or vaccination. These data come from a study of shared clonotypes between healthy human individuals. This CDR3 has 16 amino acids. Germline V gene sequence: CDR1 SGHTA, CDR2 FQGNSA. Trimming shortened V by 3 bases and J by 4 bases, and 17 bases separated the two germline ends. Samples underwent the assay at deep level. The protocol was immunoSEQ multiplex PCR, while the TCRdb copy is restricted to in-frame clones and leaves out a portion. The sample has 1,100,000 or so clones, around three quarters seen once.

Sequences were obtained from memory CD4+ T cells from PBMCs. Subset given: CD45RA-negative fraction. The chain links TRBV7-2 to TRBJ2-3, with a tentative D call TRBD2 (6 bases). This clonotype originated in a man between 18 and 35 years old in good health. Some clones in this sample may be carry-over from other donors' samples. The CDR3: CASSLAGITEPDTQYF. CDR3 coding DNA: TGTGCCAGCAGCTTGGCGGGAATCACAGAGCCAGATACGCAGTATTTT.